The clone carrying this TCR beta chain was observed at least ten times. No antigen is known for it. Time point meaning: technical triplicate 3. The CDR3 totals 16 residues. Germline CDR1 DFQATT, CDR2 SNEGSKA (reference sequence). Trimming cost V 0 bases and J 2 bases, with 13 bases left between them. 5'RACE employing 10-nucleotide random UMIs yielded the cDNA. MiXCR, applied by TCRdb to the 5' RACE reads, yields one record per CDR3 protein. The sample has about 44,000 distinct CDR3 sequences, about 22% seen once. This entry comes from a study of neurological immune-mediated disorders. Study observations and caveats: Falling below healthy controls, multiple sclerosis showed the least TCR clonal expansion, while HTLV-1-associated myelopathy showed the most.

The source material was PBMCs. The rearrangement uses TRBV20-1 and TRBJ2-2; D ambiguous. The TCR comes from a man in his sixties with HTLV-1-associated myelopathy (HAM/TSP). CDR3 coding DNA: TGCAGTGCTAGAGATCAGGACGTATCAAACACCGGGGAGCTGTTTTTT. It is translated as CSARDQDVSNTGELFF.